A single sample is the source of the 16 T cell receptor beta chains below, sequenced in a study of blood T cell repertoires in COVID-19. Profiled with immunoSEQ multiplex PCR; TCRdb holds only in-frame clones, not every one. Of roughly 140,000 clones listed, 80% to 90% were seen once; the top ten hold approximately 8%. The sample was peripheral blood. The source is a woman aged 55-69 years with COVID-19, enrolled during active disease.

This chain joins TRBV2 and TRBJ1-1; no clear D gene. This CDR3 region has 14 residues. The germline V gene has CDR1 SNHLY and CDR2 FYNNEI. V was trimmed by 4 bases and J by 5 bases, leaving 14 bases between them. The CDR3 sequence: CASSASEGLTEAFF. The CDR3 bases are TGTGCCAGCAGTGCATCCGAGGGTTTAACTGAAGCTTTCTTT.

The chain couples TRBV30 to TRBJ1-5, with a possible D match to TRBD1 (6 bases). CDR3 length equals 16 residues. CDR1 and CDR2 (germline): GTSNPN, SVGIG (reference sequence). V lost 3 bases to trimming and J lost 5 bases, with 20 bases between them. The chain's CDR3 is CAWRLRGAEEYQPQHF. For the CDR3, the DNA is TGTGCCTGGAGGTTACGGGGGGCTGAGGAATATCAGCCCCAGCATTTT. The whole variable domain, filled in from reference TRBV30 and TRBJ1-5, reads SQTIHQWPATLVQPVGSPLSLECTVEGTSNPNLYWYRQAAGRGLQLLFYSVGIGQISSEVPQNLSASRPQDRQFILSSKKLLLSDSGFYLCAWRLRGAEEYQPQHFGDGTRLSIL.

This rearrangement joins TRBV5-5 to TRBJ2-7, with D tentatively TRBD2 (6 bases). V was cut by 0 bases and J by 3 bases, with 10 bases left in between. The CDR3 has 14 amino acids. In germline, CDR1 is SGHKS, CDR2 YYEKEE (reference sequence). This CDR3 is CASSLVGGSYEQYF. CDR3 DNA: TGTGCCAGCAGCTTGGTTGGGGGGAGCTACGAGCAGTACTTC.

The chain joins TRBV9 to TRBJ2-3; the match to TRBD2 covers 8 bases. V trimming: 7 bases; J trimming: 2 bases; junction bases outside the gene matches: 9. Germline V lookup: CDR1 SGDLS, CDR2 YYNGEE. The CDR3 covers 15 residues. CDR3 sequence reads: CASRRRGAPTDTQYF. CDR3 DNA sequence: TGTGCCAGCCGGAGGCGGGGGGCCCCCACAGATACGCAGTATTTT.

This chain connects TRBV19 to TRBJ2-7, with D possibly being TRBD2 (5 bases). V lost 5 bases, J lost 6 bases, and 14 bases lay in between. The CDR3 has 13 amino acids. Germline CDR1 LNHDA, CDR2 SQIVND (reference sequence). This CDR3 reads CASSFLGGGEQYF. CDR3 sequence (DNA): TGTGCCAGTAGTTTCCTAGGAGGCGGCGAGCAGTACTTC. Using reference TRBV19 and TRBJ2-7 for the parts outside the CDR3, the full variable domain is DGGITQSPKYLFRKEGQNVTLSCEQNLNHDAMYWYRQDPGQGLRLIYYSQIVNDFQKGDIAEGYSVSREKKESFPLTVTSAQKNPTAFYLCASSFLGGGEQYFGPGTRLTVT.

V gene TRBV12-5 combines with J gene TRBJ1-5; the D is unclear. Trimming left V 3 bases short and J 5 bases short, with 5 bases between. Germline V gene lookup returns CDR1 LGHNT and CDR2 FRNRAP. This CDR3 is built from 12 residues. The CDR3 protein is CASGFQDQPQHF. In DNA form, the CDR3 reads TGTGCTAGTGGTTTTCAGGATCAGCCCCAGCATTTT.

The chain is built from TRBV5-1 and TRBJ1-2, with D maybe TRBD1 (5 bases). The germline CDR1 and CDR2 sequences are SGHRS and YFSETQ. CDR3 length equals 13 residues. Trimming removed 4 bases from V and 7 bases from J, with 14 bases in between. Here the CDR3 DNA reads TGCGCCAGCAGCGCAACAGGTATAAGTGGCTACACCTTC. This translates into CASSATGISGYTF.

The V gene is TRBV7-2, the J gene TRBJ1-2; 10 bases match TRBD1. The CDR3 has 15 residues. Looked up from germline, CDR1 is SGHTA and CDR2 is FQGNSA. Trimming at V came to 5 bases and at J to 2 bases, leaving 5 bases not matched to a gene. The CDR3 DNA reads TGTGCCAGCAGCCCCTGGACAGGGGGAAACTATGGCTACACCTTC. Translation: CASSPWTGGNYGYTF.

The chain couples TRBV3-1 (or the pseudogene TRBV3-2) to TRBJ2-1; 7 nucleotides match TRBD2. After removal of 3 bases from V and 6 bases from J, the junction contained 8 bases not matched to a gene. The germline V gene has CDR1 LGHDT and CDR2 YNNKEL (reference sequence). The CDR3 sequence is 15 residues long. The CDR3 protein is CASSQTLTSANEQFF. The CDR3 bases are TGTGCCAGCAGCCAGACCCTCACTAGCGCCAATGAGCAGTTCTTC.

This clone was recorded once. This chain uses TRBV4-2 with TRBJ2-2; D is uncertain. Trimming cost V 1 base and J 4 bases, with 13 bases left between them. Germline values: CDR1 LGHNA, CDR2 YNFKEQ. The CDR3 has 16 amino acids. The CDR3 DNA sequence: TGTGCCAGCAGCCAAGTTAGCCCTACGGGCACCGGGGAGCTGTTTTTT. This gives the protein CASSQVSPTGTGELFF.

This chain joins TRBV4-3 and TRBJ2-2, with a tentative D call TRBD2 (6 bases). The germline V gene has CDR1 LGHNA and CDR2 YSLEER. This CDR3 has 17 residues. V gave up 0 bases and J gave up 4 bases, with 15 bases separating them. CDR3 sequence (DNA): TGCGCCAGCAGCCAAGAGGGTGGCGGGGTGGCCACCGGGGAGCTGTTTTTT. This codes for CASSQEGGGVATGELFF.

This chain links TRBV6-5 with TRBJ1-1, with TRBD1 as a possible D gene (5 bases). Germline V CDR1 and CDR2: MNHEY, SVGAGI. The ends were cut back, 6 bases at V and 1 base at J, with 9 bases in the middle. The CDR3 length is 13 residues. The CDR3 sequence is CASSDDRNTEAFF. CDR3 DNA sequence: TGTGCCAGCAGCGACGACAGGAACACTGAAGCTTTCTTT.

The chain links TRBV11-2 to TRBJ2-7; D call uncertain. The CDR3 covers 12 residues. Germline V gene data show CDR1 as SGHAT and CDR2 as FQNNGV. Between the trimmed V and J ends, which lost 2 bases and 3 bases, there was a span of 5 bases. The CDR3 loop is CASSLSGYEQYF. CDR3 coding DNA: TGTGCCAGCAGCTTATCGGGCTACGAGCAGTACTTC. Variable domain in full (rest from reference TRBV11-2 and TRBJ2-7): EAGVAQSPRYKIIEKRQSVAFWCNPISGHATLYWYQQILGQGPKLLIQFQNNGVVDDSQLPKDRFSAERLKGVDSTLKIQPAKLEDSAVYLCASSLSGYEQYFGPGTRLTVT.

This clone was counted only a few times. The V call is TRBV5-8, the J call TRBJ2-5; 8 bases are shared with TRBD1. With V trimmed by 4 bases and J by 3 bases, 8 bases remained unmatched. Germline lookup yields CDR1 SGHTS and CDR2 YDEGEE. CDR3 length equals 15 residues. CDR3 loop: CASSAGTTGEETQYF. CDR3 nucleotides: TGTGCCAGCAGCGCAGGGACGACAGGGGAAGAGACCCAGTACTTC.

The CDR3 DNA is TGTGCCAGCAGCTTAACTAGCGGGGGAAACCAAGAGACCCAGTACTTC. The encoded protein is CASSLTSGGNQETQYF. The chain couples TRBV7-9 to TRBJ2-5, with 11 nucleotides matching TRBD2. The V gene's germline CDR1 is SEHNR and CDR2 FQNEAQ (reference sequence). The V gene end was trimmed by 2 bases and the J gene end by 0 bases; junction bases not matched to a gene: 2. This CDR3 spans 16 amino acids.

A single count supports this clone. The rearrangement links TRBV10-3 to TRBJ2-3; TRBD2 matches at 9 bases. Losses at the gene ends were 3 bases for V and 2 bases for J; bases not matched to a gene: 6. The length of the CDR3 is 16 residues. Germline V CDR1 and CDR2: ENHRY, SYGVKD. The CDR3 DNA reads TGTGCCATCAGTGAAGATAGCGGGGGTTCCACAGATACGCAGTATTTT. As protein: CAISEDSGGSTDTQYF.